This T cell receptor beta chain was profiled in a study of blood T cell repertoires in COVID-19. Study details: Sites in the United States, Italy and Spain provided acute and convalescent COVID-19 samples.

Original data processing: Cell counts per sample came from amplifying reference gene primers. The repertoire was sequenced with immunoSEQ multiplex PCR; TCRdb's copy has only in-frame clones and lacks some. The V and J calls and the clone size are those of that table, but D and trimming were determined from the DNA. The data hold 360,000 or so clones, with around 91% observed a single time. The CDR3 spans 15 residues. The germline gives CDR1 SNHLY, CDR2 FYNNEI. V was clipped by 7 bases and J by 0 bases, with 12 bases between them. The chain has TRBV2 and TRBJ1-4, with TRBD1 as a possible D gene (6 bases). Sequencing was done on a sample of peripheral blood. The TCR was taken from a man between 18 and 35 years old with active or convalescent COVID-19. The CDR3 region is CASKAQGPTNEKLFF. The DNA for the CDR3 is TGTGCCAGCAAGGCACAGGGTCCAACTAATGAAAAACTGTTTTTT.